These 13 T cell receptor beta chains share one sample of origin, sequenced in a study of early T cells in non-severe SARS-CoV-2 infection. MiXCR was run by TCRdb on the 5' RACE reads, yielding one entry per CDR3 protein. The sample has approximately 70,000 distinct CDR3 sequences, 12% to 15% seen once; the top ten hold over 12%. Sample: whole blood. The receptors were gathered from an adult who was a healthcare worker with PCR-confirmed SARS-CoV-2 infection or an uninfected control (not recorded which).

CDR3 amino acids: CSAEAGETGSPLHF. CDR3 DNA sequence: TGCAGTGCAGAAGCCGGCGAAACTGGTTCACCCCTCCACTTT. J is TRBJ1-6 and V is TRBV20-1, with D unclear. This CDR3 spans 14 amino acids. V was trimmed by 6 bases and J by 9 bases, leaving 18 bases between them. Germline V CDR1 and CDR2: DFQATT, SNEGSKA (reference sequence).

The rearrangement joins TRBV7-6 to TRBJ2-1; 7 nucleotides match TRBD2. The CDR3 contains 17 residues. Germline CDR1 and CDR2: SGHVS and FNYEAQ. The trim removed 1 base at V and 4 bases at J, leaving 10 bases unmatched. The CDR3 protein is CASSLDIPSGGYNEQFF. The CDR3 DNA sequence: TGTGCCAGCAGCTTAGACATACCTAGCGGAGGGTACAATGAGCAGTTCTTC.

The chain carries TRBV11-2 and TRBJ2-3, with TRBD1 identical over 7 bases. With 5 bases clipped from V and 2 bases from J, the junction kept 4 bases outside the gene matches. The germline CDR1 and CDR2 sequences are SGHAT and FQNNGV. The CDR3 length is 14 residues. The DNA for the CDR3 is TGTGCCAGCAGCCCCGGACAGGACACAGATACGCAGTATTTT. Translating gives CASSPGQDTDTQYF.

This clonotype came up a few times. At one of its ends the junction is not consistent with the germline gene, which may arise from a read error. This chain connects TRBV14 to TRBJ1-2; the match to TRBD1 covers 7 bases. Germline CDR1 SGHDN, CDR2 FVKESK. This CDR3 is built from 13 residues. Written as DNA, the CDR3 is TGTGCCAGCAGCCCCCCCCCGGGGACAGCCAAAAGCTTC. It codes for CASSPPPGTAKSF.

This clonotype occurred a few times. CDR3 DNA sequence: TGTGCCTGGGCCCTCCCACTAGCGGGGGCGATTTGGGAGCAGTACTTC. Amino acid sequence: CAWALPLAGAIWEQYF. The chain carries TRBV30 and TRBJ2-7; TRBD2 aligns across 11 bases. Germline V CDR1 and CDR2: GTSNPN, SVGIG (reference sequence). V was clipped by 5 bases and J by 7 bases; unmatched bases: 16. This CDR3 has 16 residues.

The V call is TRBV28, the J call TRBJ2-2; the match to TRBD1 covers 8 bases. The CDR3 has 15 amino acids. V dropped 4 bases and J dropped 7; count of bases not matched to a gene: 8. Per germline, CDR1 MDHEN and CDR2 SYDVKM. CDR3 in DNA: TGTGCCAGCAGTTCCCGGCAGGGGGCTTACGGGGAGCTGTTTTTT. This codes for CASSSRQGAYGELFF.

Only a few counts were recorded for this clonotype. J is TRBJ2-3 and V is TRBV15; D is undetermined. This CDR3 has 14 amino acids. The ends were cut back, 0 bases at V and 0 bases at J, with 4 bases in the middle. Germline assignment: CDR1 LNHNV and CDR2 YYDKDF (reference sequence). CDR3 bases: TGTGCCACCAGCAGAGATCACAGCACAGATACGCAGTATTTT. It encodes CATSRDHSTDTQYF.

This clonotype was seen more than once but under ten times. CDR3 amino acids: CSVSLYSNQPQHF. In DNA form, the CDR3 reads TGCAGCGTCAGCCTATATAGCAATCAGCCCCAGCATTTT. The chain is built from TRBV29-1 and TRBJ1-5; D ambiguous. CDR1 SQVTM and CDR2 ANQGSEA come from the germline V gene. The V and J ends lost 6 bases and 0 bases respectively, with 9 bases between them. The CDR3 totals 13 residues.

This clonotype was observed many times. The chain joins TRBV29-1 to TRBJ2-5; tentatively, D is TRBD1 (7 bases). The CDR3 extends over 16 amino acids. Germline loops: CDR1 SQVTM, CDR2 ANQGSEA. Trimming stripped 0 bases from V and 1 base from J, with 15 bases between. The CDR3, as DNA: TGCAGCGTTGAAGACGGGAGACAGGGAAGCCAAGAGACCCAGTACTTC. Encoded protein: CSVEDGRQGSQETQYF.

This clonotype was recorded at least ten times. V and J are TRBV7-6 and TRBJ2-3; tentative D call: TRBD2 (5 bases). This CDR3 spans 16 amino acids. Germline V CDR1 and CDR2: SGHVS, FNYEAQ. Between the trimmed V and J ends, which lost 1 base and 7 bases, there was a span of 18 bases. This CDR3 is CASSLDLASRGYTQYF. Written as DNA, the CDR3 is TGTGCCAGCAGCTTAGATTTGGCTAGCAGAGGATATACGCAGTATTTT.

V is TRBV6-2 or TRBV6-3 and J is TRBJ1-5; TRBD1 matches 7 bases. There are 16 residues in the CDR3. After removal of 6 bases from V and 5 bases from J, the junction contained 13 bases not matched to a gene. Germline lookup yields CDR1 MNHEY and CDR2 SVGEGT. CDR3 DNA: TGTGCCAGCAGCCCCGACAGGGTCAGGGGGGATCAGCCCCAGCATTTT. Protein: CASSPDRVRGDQPQHF.

This clonotype was counted at least ten times. Here the CDR3 DNA reads TGTGCCAGCAGTGATGGGACGGAGTGGGGCGAAAAACTGTTTTTT. Its protein product is CASSDGTEWGEKLFF. V is TRBV6-1 and J is TRBJ1-4; tentatively, D is TRBD1 (5 bases). The V gene lost 3 bases and the J gene lost 8 bases, with 16 bases spanning the gap. Germline CDR1 and CDR2: MNHNS and SASEGT. CDR3 length: 15 residues.

The sample holds a few counts of this clonotype. The chain is built from TRBV15 and TRBJ1-1, with 7 bases aligning to TRBD1. The ends lost 3 bases at V and 4 bases at J; junction bases unmatched: 11. The CDR3 spans 16 residues. Germline assignment: CDR1 LNHNV and CDR2 YYDKDF (reference sequence). CDR3 in DNA: TGTGCCACCAGCAGCCATCGGGACAGAGGAGGCACTGAAGCTTTCTTT. Protein sequence: CATSSHRDRGGTEAFF.